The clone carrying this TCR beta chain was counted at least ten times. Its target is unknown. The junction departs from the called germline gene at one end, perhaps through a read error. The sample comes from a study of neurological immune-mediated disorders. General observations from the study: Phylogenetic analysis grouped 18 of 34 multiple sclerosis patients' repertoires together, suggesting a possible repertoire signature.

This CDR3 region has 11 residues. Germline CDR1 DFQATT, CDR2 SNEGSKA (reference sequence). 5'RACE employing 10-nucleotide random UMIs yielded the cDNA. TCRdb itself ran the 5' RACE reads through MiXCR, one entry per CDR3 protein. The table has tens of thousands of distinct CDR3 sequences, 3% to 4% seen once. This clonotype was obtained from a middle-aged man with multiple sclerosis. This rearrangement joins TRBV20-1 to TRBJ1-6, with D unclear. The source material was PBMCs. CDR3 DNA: TGCAGTGCCCAAAATAATTCACCCCTCAACTTT. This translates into CSAQNNSPLNF.